This TCR beta chain was documented in a study of T cell changes during pregnancy in multiple sclerosis. TCRdb's copy holds only in-frame clones and misses some; the assay was immunoSEQ multiplex PCR. The sample contains approximately 74,000 clones, approximately 91% of which appear only once. Losses at the gene ends were 5 bases for V and 1 base for J; bases not matched to a gene: 21. The V gene's germline CDR1 is MNHEY and CDR2 SMNVEV (reference sequence). The CDR3 has 21 amino acids. V is TRBV27 and J is TRBJ2-2, with 8 positions matching TRBD2. The receptor comes from a female donor with multiple sclerosis, enrolled in a pregnancy study. The source material was peripheral blood, sampled before pregnancy. CDR3 DNA: TGTGCCAGCAGTCGAACGCCCAAATCACGGGGGCGGGAGGAGAACACCGGGGAGCTGTTTTTT. Translation gives CASSRTPKSRGREENTGELFF.